This T cell receptor beta chain was identified during a study of blood T cells in healthy people across ages. The trim removed 0 bases at V and 0 bases at J, leaving 8 bases unmatched. The germline CDR1 and CDR2 sequences are SGHNT and YYREEE (reference sequence). CDR3 length: 17 residues. It was with a sample-barcoded 5' primer and a J-beta primer mix that a second PCR of about 6 to 12 cycles was run. Each CDR3 protein is one row after TCRdb ran MiXCR on the 5' RACE reads. The repertoire includes more than 750,000 distinct CDR3 sequences, 25% to 35% of them detected once, and 10% to 13% sits in the top ten. The same sample was also used in a study of T cells of mothers and their children.

Sequences were obtained from blood. This sequence was found in a woman in her thirties or forties in good health. This sequence joins TRBV5-4 and TRBJ1-1; 7 bases fit TRBD1. CDR3 loop: CASSLGQGETMNTEAFF. The CDR3 bases are TGTGCCAGCAGCTTGGGCCAGGGGGAGACCATGAACACTGAAGCTTTCTTT.